This TCR beta chain was identified during a study of T cell repertoires in cytomegalovirus infection. Study results and caveats: Dominating the ex vivo response were HLA-C-restricted CMV-specific TCR beta clonotypes. People with CMV and the relevant HLA were identified by cumulative public TCR beta family frequency.

TCRdb reanalysed the reads using MiXCR and keeps one entry per CDR3 protein. This table has hundreds of thousands of distinct CDR3 sequences, around a third appearing once. CDR3 size: 11 residues. Looked up from germline, CDR1 is DFQATT and CDR2 is SNEGSKA (reference sequence). Trimming shortened V by 5 bases and J by 2 bases, and 7 bases separated the two germline ends. Points on this clonotype: Its target is not known.

This TCR came from a human donor in good health (CMV status not recorded). Some clones in this sample may be carry-over from other donors' samples. The V call is TRBV20-1, the J call TRBJ2-7; D call uncertain. Sequences were derived from cultured CD8+ T cells from PBMCs, sampled from culture after CMV antigen stimulation. Written as DNA, the CDR3 is TGCAGTGCTCCGTGGGCCTACGAGCAGTACTTC. It is translated as CSAPWAYEQYF.